A selection of T cell receptor beta chains follows, all from one sample in a study of regulatory T cells in long-lasting Graves disease. TCRdb independently ran MiXCR on the multiplex PCR reads; one entry per CDR3 protein. The sample yields approximately 470,000 distinct CDR3 sequences, around 15% seen once. These data were also reused for a study on T cells in Graves' hyperthyroidism and ophthalmopathy.

The sample consisted of peripheral blood mononuclear cells (PBMCs), taken at new diagnosis, from a patient treated with antithyroid drugs. All receptors come from a man aged 35-49 years with Graves disease. The CDR3 runs from the conserved cysteine through the conserved F or W. D genes are given only for firm matches. Size values are once, few and many counts, or a class for expanded clones, and some rows have none.

j_call,d_call,clone_size,v_call,cdr3_nt,cdr3_aa
TRBJ2-5,NA,few,TRBV5-1,TGCGCCAGCAGCCCTGGCGGGGGCAGGGCGCGAGGGGAGACCCAGTACTTC,CASSPGGGRARGETQYF
TRBJ2-2,NA,NA,TRBV12-3/TRBV12-4,TGTGCCAGTGGGGACACGAACACCGGGGAGCTGTTTTTT,CASGDTNTGELFF
TRBJ1-2,NA,many,TRBV2,TGTGCCAGCAGTGAAGTTATGGGACAAACTAACTATGGCTACACCTTC,CASSEVMGQTNYGYTF
TRBJ2-2,TRBD2,NA,TRBV12-3/TRBV12-4,TGTGCCAGCAGGGTCCGGGAGGGCCCCGGGGAGCTGTTTTTT,CASRVREGPGELFF
TRBJ2-5,TRBD2,many,TRBV11-2,TGTGCCAGCAGCTCCGGGGGGAGGACTAGCGGCCAAGAGACCCAGTACTTC,CASSSGGRTSGQETQYF
TRBJ2-7,NA,NA,TRBV7-9,TGTGCCAGCAGCCTAGGTCCCCCTCAGACTTACGAGCAGTACTTC,CASSLGPPQTYEQYF
TRBJ1-1,NA,NA,TRBV19,TGTGCCAGTAGTGGCAAGGTAGAAGCTTTCTTT,CASSGKVEAFF
TRBJ2-7,NA,NA,TRBV29-1,TGCAGCGCCAGCCTTTACGAGCAGTACTTC,CSASLYEQYF
TRBJ2-5,NA,many,TRBV3-1,TGTGCCAGCAGCCAAGATTTGAGCCTCCCAGAGACCCAGTACTTC,CASSQDLSLPETQYF
TRBJ2-1,TRBD2,many,TRBV20-1,TGCAGTGCTAGAAGTAGCGGGAGGGCCCACAATGAGCAGTTCTTC,CSARSSGRAHNEQFF
TRBJ1-4,NA,NA,TRBV19,TGTGCCAGTAAGCCCCGGGCCCAGTCTAATGAAAAACTGTTTTTT,CASKPRAQSNEKLFF
TRBJ2-7,NA,many,TRBV2,TGTGCCAGCAGTGAGGGGATCGGGCAGTACTTC,CASSEGIGQYF
TRBJ2-7,TRBD2,many,TRBV7-9,TGTGCCAGCAGCCAACCTCTAGCGGGAGTCCCTCGGGAGCAGTACTTC,CASSQPLAGVPREQYF
TRBJ2-5,NA,NA,TRBV5-6,TGTGCCAGCAGCCGCGCCGGGACAAATCAAGAGACCCAGTACTTC,CASSRAGTNQETQYF
TRBJ1-2,TRBD1,many,TRBV29-1,TGCAGCGTTGTTGGGACAGATAGCAGTCTCTATGGCTACACCTTC,CSVVGTDSSLYGYTF
TRBJ1-6,TRBD1,NA,TRBV7-8,TGTGCCAGCAGCTTAGAAGGGTGGCAGGGGGCGCGGTCACCCCTCCACTTT,CASSLEGWQGARSPLHF
TRBJ2-7,NA,NA,TRBV6-1,TGTGCCAGCAAAAATGGGGCAGGTCCCTCCTACGAGCAGTACTTC,CASKNGAGPSYEQYF
TRBJ2-5,TRBD1,NA,TRBV7-3,TGTGCCAGCAGCTTAGCGCAGGGGGACACCCAACAAGAGACCCAGTACTTC,CASSLAQGDTQQETQYF
TRBJ2-2,TRBD2,few,TRBV20-1,TGCAGTGCTAGGCCTAGCGGGAGTCCCGGGGAGCTGTTTTTT,CSARPSGSPGELFF
TRBJ2-7,NA,NA,TRBV28,TGTGCCAGCAGCTCCCAGGGTTACAGCTCCTACGAGCAGTACTTC,CASSSQGYSSYEQYF
TRBJ1-2,TRBD1,few,TRBV5-1,TGCGCCAGCAGCCGTGGACAGGGGGGCTATGGCTACACCTTC,CASSRGQGGYGYTF
TRBJ2-5,NA,once,TRBV7-2,TGTGCCAGCAGCTCAGGACAAGCCCGAGAGACCCAGTACTTC,CASSSGQARETQYF
TRBJ2-3,NA,many,TRBV6-1,TGTGCCAGCACCCCAGGGGTGGGAACAGATACGCAGTATTTT,CASTPGVGTDTQYF
TRBJ2-7,TRBD2,NA,TRBV12-5,TGTGCTAGTGGTTTGCCTCATGGGGGGGACGAGCAGTACTTC,CASGLPHGGDEQYF